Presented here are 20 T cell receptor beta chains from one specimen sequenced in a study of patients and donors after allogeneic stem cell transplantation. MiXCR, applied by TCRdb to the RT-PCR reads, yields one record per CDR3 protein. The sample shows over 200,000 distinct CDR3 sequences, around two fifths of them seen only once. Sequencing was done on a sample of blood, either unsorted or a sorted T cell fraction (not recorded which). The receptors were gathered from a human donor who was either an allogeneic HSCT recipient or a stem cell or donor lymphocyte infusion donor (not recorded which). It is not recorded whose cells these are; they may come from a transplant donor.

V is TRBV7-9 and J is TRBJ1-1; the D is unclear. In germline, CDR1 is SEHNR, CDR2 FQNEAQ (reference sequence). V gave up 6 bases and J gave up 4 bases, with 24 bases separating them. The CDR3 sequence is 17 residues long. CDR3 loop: CASRPPGLRGRGTEAFF. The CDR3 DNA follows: TGTGCCAGCAGGCCCCCCGGGCTACGGGGTCGGGGCACTGAAGCTTTCTTT.

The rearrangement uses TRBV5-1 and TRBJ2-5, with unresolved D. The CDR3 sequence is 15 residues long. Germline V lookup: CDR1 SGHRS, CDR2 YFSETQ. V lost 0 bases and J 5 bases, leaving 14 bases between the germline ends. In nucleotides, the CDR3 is TGCGCCAGCAGCTTGGGTCCTGCACCTTTGGAGACCCAGTACTTC. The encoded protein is CASSLGPAPLETQYF.

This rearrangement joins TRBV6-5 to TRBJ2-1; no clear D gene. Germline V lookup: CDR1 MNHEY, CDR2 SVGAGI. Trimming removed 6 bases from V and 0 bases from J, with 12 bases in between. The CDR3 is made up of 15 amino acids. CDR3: CASRRARSSYNEQFF. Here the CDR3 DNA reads TGTGCCAGCAGAAGGGCCAGAAGCTCCTACAATGAGCAGTTCTTC.

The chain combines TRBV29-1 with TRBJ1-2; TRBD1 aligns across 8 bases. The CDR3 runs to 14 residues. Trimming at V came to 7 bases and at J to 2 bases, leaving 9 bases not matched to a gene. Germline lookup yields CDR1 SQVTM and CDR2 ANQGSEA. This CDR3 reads CSAKGRQGNYGYTF. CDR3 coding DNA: TGCAGCGCCAAGGGCCGACAGGGGAACTATGGCTACACCTTC.

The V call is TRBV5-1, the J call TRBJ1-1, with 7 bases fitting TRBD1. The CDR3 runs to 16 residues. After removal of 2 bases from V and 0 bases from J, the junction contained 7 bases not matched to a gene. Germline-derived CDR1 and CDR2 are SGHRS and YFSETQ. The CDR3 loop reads CASSLGQARMNTEAFF. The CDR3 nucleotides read TGCGCCAGCAGCTTAGGACAGGCTCGCATGAACACTGAAGCTTTCTTT. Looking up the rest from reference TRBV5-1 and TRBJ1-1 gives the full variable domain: KAGVTQTPRYLIKTRGQQVTLSCSPISGHRSVSWYQQTPGQGLQFLFEYFSETQRNKGNFPGRFSGRQFSNSRSEMNVSTLELGDSALYLCASSLGQARMNTEAFFGQGTRLTVV.

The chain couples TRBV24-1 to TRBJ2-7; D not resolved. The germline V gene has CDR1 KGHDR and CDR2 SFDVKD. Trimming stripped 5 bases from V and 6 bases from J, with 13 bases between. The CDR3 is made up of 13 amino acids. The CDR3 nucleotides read TGTGCCACCAGTGGGCTAACGAGTACCGAGCAGTACTTC. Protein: CATSGLTSTEQYF.

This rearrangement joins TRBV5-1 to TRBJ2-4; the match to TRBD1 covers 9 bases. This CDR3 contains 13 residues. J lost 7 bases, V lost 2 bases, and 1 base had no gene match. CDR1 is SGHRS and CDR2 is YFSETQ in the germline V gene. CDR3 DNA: TGCGCCAGCAGCTTAGACAGGGGGAACATTCAGTACTTC. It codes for CASSLDRGNIQYF.

The CDR3 DNA reads as TGTGCCACCAGTGAGCCTTTTGGGGCTAAAGGCAATGAGCAGTTCTTC. Translation gives CATSEPFGAKGNEQFF. The chain uses TRBV24-1 and TRBJ2-1; D perhaps matches TRBD1 (5 bases). The germline V gene has CDR1 KGHDR and CDR2 SFDVKD. Deletions cut 4 bases from V and 6 bases from J, with 18 bases between. The CDR3 runs 16 residues.

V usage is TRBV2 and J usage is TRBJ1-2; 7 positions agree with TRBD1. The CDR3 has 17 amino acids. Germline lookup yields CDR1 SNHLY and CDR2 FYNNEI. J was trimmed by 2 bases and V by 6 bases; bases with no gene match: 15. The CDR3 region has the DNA TGTGCCAGCAGGGGGGGCCTGGGAGGACAGGCAAACTATGGCTACACCTTC. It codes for CASRGGLGGQANYGYTF. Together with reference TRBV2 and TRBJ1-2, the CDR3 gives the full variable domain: EPEVTQTPSHQVTQMGQEVILRCVPISNHLYFYWYRQILGQKVEFLVSFYNNEISEKSEIFDDQFSVERPDGSNFTLKIRSTKLEDSAMYFCASRGGLGGQANYGYTFGSGTRLTVV.

The CDR3 DNA sequence: TGCAGCGTCGTGCAGGGCGGAACGAGCACTGAAGCTTTCTTT. This sequence encodes CSVVQGGTSTEAFF. The chain has TRBV29-1 and TRBJ1-1, with a weak D call TRBD1 (5 bases). V was trimmed by 6 bases and J by 4 bases, leaving 18 bases between them. This CDR3 has 14 residues. Germline V gene lookup returns CDR1 SQVTM and CDR2 ANQGSEA.

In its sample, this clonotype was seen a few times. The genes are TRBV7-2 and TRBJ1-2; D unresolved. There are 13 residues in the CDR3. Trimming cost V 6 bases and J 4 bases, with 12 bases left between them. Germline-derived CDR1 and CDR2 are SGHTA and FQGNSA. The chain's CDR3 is CASRFGLGYGYTF. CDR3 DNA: TGTGCCAGCAGGTTTGGACTTGGCTATGGCTACACCTTC.

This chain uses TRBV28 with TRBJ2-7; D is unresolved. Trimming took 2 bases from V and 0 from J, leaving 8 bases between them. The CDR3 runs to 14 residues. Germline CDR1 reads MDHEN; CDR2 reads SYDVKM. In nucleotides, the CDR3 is TGTGCCAGCAGTTTAATCCCAGTCTCCTACGAGCAGTACTTC. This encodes CASSLIPVSYEQYF.

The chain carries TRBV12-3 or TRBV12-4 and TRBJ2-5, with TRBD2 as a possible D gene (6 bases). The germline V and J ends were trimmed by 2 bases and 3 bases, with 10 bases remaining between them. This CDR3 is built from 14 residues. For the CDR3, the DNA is TGTGCCAGCAGTTTACCAAGACTAGAAGAGACCCAGTACTTC. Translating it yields CASSLPRLEETQYF.

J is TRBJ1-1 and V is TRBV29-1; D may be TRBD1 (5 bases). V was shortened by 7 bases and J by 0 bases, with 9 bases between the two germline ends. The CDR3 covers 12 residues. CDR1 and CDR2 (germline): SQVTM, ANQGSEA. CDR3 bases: TGCAGCGGAGGGGCGATGAACACTGAAGCTTTCTTT. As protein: CSGGAMNTEAFF.

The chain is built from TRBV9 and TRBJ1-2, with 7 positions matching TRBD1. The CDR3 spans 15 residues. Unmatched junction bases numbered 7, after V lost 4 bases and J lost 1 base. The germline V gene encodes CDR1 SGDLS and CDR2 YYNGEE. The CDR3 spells CASSPRQGFNYGYTF. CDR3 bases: TGTGCCAGCAGCCCGAGACAGGGATTTAACTATGGCTACACCTTC.

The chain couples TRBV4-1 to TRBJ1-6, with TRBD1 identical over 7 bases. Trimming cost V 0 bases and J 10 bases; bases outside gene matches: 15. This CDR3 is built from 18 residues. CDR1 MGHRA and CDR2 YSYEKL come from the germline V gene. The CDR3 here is CASSQERTGGDRRSPLHF. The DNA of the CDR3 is TGCGCCAGCAGCCAAGAAAGGACAGGAGGGGATCGGAGATCACCCCTCCACTTT.

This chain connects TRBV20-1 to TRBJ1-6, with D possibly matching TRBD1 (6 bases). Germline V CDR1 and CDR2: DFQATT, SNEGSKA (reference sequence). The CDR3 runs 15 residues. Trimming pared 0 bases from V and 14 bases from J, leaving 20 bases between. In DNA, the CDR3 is TGCAGTGCTAGAGACCGGACAGAATCCCTCCCAACCCTCCACTTT. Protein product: CSARDRTESLPTLHF.

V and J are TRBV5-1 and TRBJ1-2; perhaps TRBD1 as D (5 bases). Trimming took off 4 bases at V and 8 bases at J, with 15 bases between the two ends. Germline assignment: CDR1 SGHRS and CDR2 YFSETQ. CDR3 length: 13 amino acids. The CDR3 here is CASSGQDSGGYTF. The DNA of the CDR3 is TGCGCCAGCAGCGGACAAGATTCCGGGGGCTACACCTTC. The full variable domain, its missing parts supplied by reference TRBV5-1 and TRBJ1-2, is KAGVTQTPRYLIKTRGQQVTLSCSPISGHRSVSWYQQTPGQGLQFLFEYFSETQRNKGNFPGRFSGRQFSNSRSEMNVSTLELGDSALYLCASSGQDSGGYTFGSGTRLTVV.

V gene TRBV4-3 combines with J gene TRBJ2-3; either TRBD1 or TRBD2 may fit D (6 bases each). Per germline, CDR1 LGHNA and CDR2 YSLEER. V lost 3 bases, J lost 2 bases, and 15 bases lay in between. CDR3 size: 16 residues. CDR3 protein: CASSQGWGAVTDTQYF. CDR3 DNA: TGCGCCAGCAGCCAGGGATGGGGGGCCGTCACAGATACGCAGTATTTT.

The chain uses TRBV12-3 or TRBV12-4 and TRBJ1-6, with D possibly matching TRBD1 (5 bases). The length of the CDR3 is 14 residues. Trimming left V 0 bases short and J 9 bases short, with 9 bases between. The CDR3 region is CASSLAGRVSPLHF. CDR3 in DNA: TGTGCCAGCAGTTTAGCGGGGCGGGTTTCACCCCTCCACTTT.